These T cell receptor beta chains were read from a single sample in a study of persistence of HIV-infected CD4 T cells. The data were produced by immunoSEQ multiplex PCR, yet TCRdb's version contains in-frame clones alone and is incomplete. The sample yields around 39,000 clones, about 90% seen once. No cognate antigen is known for these TCRs. This sample comprised CD4+ T cells sorted from PBMCs after roughly 18-hour stimulation, obtained from a patient who received antiretroviral therapy. The receptors were sampled from an adult man with HIV who was CMV-seropositive. The CDR3 runs from the conserved cysteine through the conserved F or W.

j_gene | v_gene | CDR3aa
TRBJ2-2 | TRBV7-2 | CASMLGLAGGNGELFF
TRBJ1-1 | TRBV7-9 | CASSLTQGRGTEAFF
TRBJ1-1 | TRBV19 | CASSTGQANTEAFF
TRBJ1-2 | TRBV12-3/TRBV12-4 | CASSLGLYGYTF
TRBJ1-1 | TRBV30 | CAWSVRSTGNTEAFF
TRBJ1-4 | TRBV5-1 | CASSPRQGLAATNEKLFF
TRBJ1-3 | TRBV30 | CASRKGAGNTIYF
TRBJ2-7 | TRBV7-2 | CASSLASAYEQYF
TRBJ2-2 | TRBV27 | CASNRGGRAGELFF
TRBJ1-1 | TRBV7-9 | CASSLGGSSEAFF
TRBJ2-6 | TRBV28 | CASSSIQGAPSGANVLTF
TRBJ1-3 | TRBV24-1 | CATSEGRQGAAGNTIYF
TRBJ2-7 | TRBV9 | CASSVGNLQSSYEQYF
TRBJ1-1 | TRBV2 | CASSKDMNTEAFF
TRBJ1-3 | TRBV5-1 | CASSLGGSGGNTIYF
TRBJ2-7 | TRBV4-2 | CASSQDREIYEQYF
TRBJ1-5 | TRBV7-9 | CASTRGENQPQHF
TRBJ1-1 | TRBV9 | CASSAGTPNANTEAFF
TRBJ1-5 | TRBV19 | CASTWDRNQPQHF
TRBJ2-7 | TRBV12-3/TRBV12-4 | CASSSGGAHEQYF
TRBJ1-1 | TRBV12-3/TRBV12-4 | CASSWAVGAFF
TRBJ2-1 | TRBV6-2/TRBV6-3 | CASSYSSRSEQFF
TRBJ1-2 | TRBV24-1 | CATSDRQGRGYTF
TRBJ2-5 | TRBV2 | CASALETGGRGETQYF
TRBJ2-3 | TRBV4-2 | CASSQETRTDTQYF
TRBJ2-7 | TRBV25-1 | CASSSADRVTYEQYF
TRBJ2-3 | TRBV28 | CASSLRTGRTDTQYF
TRBJ2-3 | TRBV5-1 | CASSLGGRADTQYF
TRBJ1-4 | TRBV10-3 | CAISAGGRTNEKLFF
TRBJ2-7 | TRBV27 | CASSRTGVYEQYF
TRBJ2-2 | TRBV19 | CASRSGANTGELFF
TRBJ2-1 | TRBV28 | CASSLIGQINEQFF
TRBJ2-2 | TRBV9 | CASSVGIGELFF
TRBJ2-3 | TRBV4-1 | CASSQVRSTDTQYF
TRBJ1-1 | TRBV10-3 | CAISDPTGGGIEAFF
TRBJ1-5 | TRBV6-5 | CASSDSGGPNQPQHF
TRBJ1-1 | TRBV28 | CASRGPHTEAFF
TRBJ2-1 | TRBV19 | CASSTLLREEQFF
TRBJ1-6 | TRBV27 | CASSPGRDNSPLHF
TRBJ1-5 | TRBV6-5 | CASSRDLAGPQHF
TRBJ1-2 | TRBV19 | CASSINGYGYTF
TRBJ1-2 | TRBV4-1 | CASSQDEGAAGGYTF
TRBJ2-4 | TRBV30 | CAWDRGENIQYF
TRBJ2-1 | TRBV19 | CASSGGLALWNEQFF
TRBJ2-4 | TRBV3-1/TRBV3-2 | CASSPGQGTNIQYF
TRBJ2-1 | TRBV15 | CATKSERGATNEQFF
TRBJ2-1 | TRBV7-3 | CASSYLAGTAKYNEQFF
TRBJ2-3 | TRBV19 | CASGTGGPADTQYF
TRBJ1-3 | TRBV2 | CASSERVGNTIYF